Following are 9 T cell receptor beta chains from one sample sequenced in a study of vaccination and CD4 T cells after COVID-19 (dated by TCRdb to about 2022). The sample's treatment or condition label is to be understood as: roughly 11-day PBMC culture with coronavirus spike peptide pools or control peptides (ViraFEST assay). No antigen has been identified for these receptors. Libraries were built with PCR. Sequencing was performed on an Illumina iSeq 100. At the Johns Hopkins FTIC core, DNA from the cultured CD4+ T cells underwent TCR sequencing with the Oncomine TCR Beta short-read assay. TCRdb reprocessing: public reads trimmed at Q25 with fastp, clones called with MiXCR, in-frame beta chains kept. Entries that share a CDR3 protein sequence are merged under the most common genes and DNA. The sample yields about 14,000 distinct CDR3 sequences; just over 55% were counted once. The ten largest clonotypes hold about an eighth of the sample.

Sequenced: CD4+ T cells from blood, cultured in vitro. These receptor sequences come from a human donor who had recovered from COVID-19.

The chain uses TRBV20-1 and TRBJ2-1, with D uncertain. The germline CDR1 and CDR2 sequences are DFQATT and SNEGSKA (reference sequence). V was pared by 1 base and J by 5 bases, with 12 bases between. The CDR3 is 14 residues long. The CDR3 here is CSARVIAKNNEQFF. In DNA, the CDR3 is TGCAGTGCTAGAGTGATAGCCAAAAACAATGAGCAGTTCTTC.

This chain connects TRBV11-2 to TRBJ2-1, with 7 bases lining up with TRBD1. Germline CDR1 is SGHAT and CDR2 is FQNNGV. The CDR3 spans 15 residues. V trimming: 5 bases; J trimming: 5 bases; junction bases outside the gene matches: 9. The CDR3 DNA reads TGTGCCAGCAGCCGACAGGGAACCCGTAACAATGAGCAGTTCTTC. It translates to CASSRQGTRNNEQFF.

The V and J genes are TRBV4-3 and TRBJ2-3; tentatively, D is TRBD1 or TRBD2 (6 bases each). CDR1 and CDR2 (germline): LGHNA, YSLEER. This CDR3 contains 17 residues. Trimming shortened V by 1 base and J by 3 bases, and 17 bases separated the two germline ends. CDR3 protein: CASSQGPGAVRTDTQYF. CDR3 DNA: TGCGCCAGCAGCCAAGGCCCGGGGGCCGTGCGGACAGATACGCAGTATTTT.

The chain is built from TRBV5-4 and TRBJ2-7; D uncertain. Germline CDR1 and CDR2: SGHNT and YYREEE (reference sequence). CDR3 size: 12 residues. V shed 2 bases and J shed 2 bases, with 5 bases lying between them. CDR3 DNA: TGTGCCAGCAGCTTCGAGGCCTACGAGCAGTACTTC. Translated: CASSFEAYEQYF.

The chain is built from TRBV6-2 or TRBV6-3 and TRBJ2-4, with 7 bases lining up with TRBD2. The CDR3 loop spans 13 amino acids. Germline V lookup: CDR1 MNHEY, CDR2 SVGEGT. V was pared by 7 bases and J by 5 bases, with 5 bases of the junction left unmatched. The CDR3 sequence is CASTWTRQNIQYF. CDR3 in DNA: TGTGCCAGCACCTGGACTAGACAAAACATTCAGTACTTC.

This clonotype was detected only a few times. The chain uses TRBV20-1 and TRBJ2-7; no firm D call. V was pared by 6 bases and J by 0 bases, with 18 bases between. The CDR3 covers 15 residues. Per germline, CDR1 DFQATT and CDR2 SNEGSKA (reference sequence). CDR3 nucleotides: TGCAGTGCGGTGGGCGCTAGTAGGGTCTCCTACGAGCAGTACTTC. Translation gives CSAVGASRVSYEQYF.

The J gene is TRBJ2-3, the V gene TRBV7-3, with TRBD1 matching 10 bases. The V gene end was trimmed by 5 bases and the J gene end by 5 bases; junction bases not matched to a gene: 1. Germline V gene data show CDR1 as SGHTA and CDR2 as FQGTGA. This CDR3 is built from 13 residues. CDR3 loop: CASSGQGGDTQYF. The CDR3 DNA is TGTGCCAGCAGCGGACAGGGGGGAGATACGCAGTATTTT.

This clonotype was detected only a few times. This sequence joins TRBV12-3 or TRBV12-4 and TRBJ2-3, with TRBD2 matching over 15 bases. The J segment lost 4 bases and the V segment lost 6 bases, leaving 5 bases of the junction unmatched. CDR3 length: 16 amino acids. The CDR3 spells CASSRGTSGRPDTQYF. CDR3 sequence (DNA): TGTGCCAGCAGCCGTGGGACTAGCGGGAGGCCAGATACGCAGTATTTT.

The chain carries TRBV20-1 and TRBJ2-7; tentative D call: TRBD2 (6 bases). CDR3 length: 13 amino acids. CDR1 and CDR2 (germline): DFQATT, SNEGSKA (reference sequence). The V end lost 5 bases, the J end lost 3 bases, and 14 bases lay between the germline ends. The CDR3 nucleotides are TGCAGTGCTGGGACTCGGACCTACTACGAGCAGTACTTC. It specifies CSAGTRTYYEQYF.